This passage covers 25 T cell receptor beta chains from one sample sequenced in a study of cytomegalovirus exposure and HLA in healthy donors (dated by TCRdb to the late 2010s). Libraries were constructed by the immunoSEQ multiplex PCR assay. For the multiplex PCR, a mixture combining 60 forward primers for TCR Vbeta segments and 13 reverse primers for TCR Jbeta segments was used. TCRdb stores this immuneACCESS table with in-frame sequences only. Part of the clones is absent; in the studies checked, under half of the shortfall reflects unresolved V genes, and no reason is known for the rest. Counted in this sample were about 100,000 clones; 79% of them appeared once. Under 5% of the sample is held by the ten biggest clonotypes. Sample: PBMCs. The origin of the receptors is a female donor in good health and CMV-seropositive.

V usage is TRBV4-3 and J usage is TRBJ1-4, with D hard to call. This CDR3 contains 16 residues. CDR1 LGHNA and CDR2 YSLEER come from the germline V gene. With 0 bases removed from V and 6 bases from J, the gap between germline ends came to 14 bases. DNA of the CDR3: TGCGCCAGCAGCCAAGATCGTAAGGGAGGCGATGAAAAACTGTTTTTT. Amino acids: CASSQDRKGGDEKLFF.

V gene TRBV9 combines with J gene TRBJ1-1; D remains unclear. The ends were cut back, 0 bases at V and 0 bases at J, with 9 bases in the middle. In germline, CDR1 is SGDLS, CDR2 YYNGEE. The CDR3 is 15 amino acids. CDR3 protein: CASSVEARVNTEAFF. CDR3 nucleotide sequence: TGTGCCAGCAGCGTAGAAGCCCGCGTGAACACTGAAGCTTTCTTT. The complete variable domain, with remaining parts taken from reference TRBV9 and TRBJ1-1, reads DSGVTQTPKHLITATGQRVTLRCSPRSGDLSVYWYQQSLDQGLQFLIQYYNGEERAKGNILERFSAQQFPDLHSELNLSSLELGDSALYFCASSVEARVNTEAFFGQGTRLTVV.

V and J are TRBV7-2 and TRBJ2-5; D is perhaps TRBD2 (7 bases). Trimming took 5 bases from V and 5 from J, leaving 15 bases between them. CDR1 and CDR2 from the germline V gene are SGHTA and FQGNSA. This CDR3 has 14 amino acids. CDR3 sequence (DNA): TGTGCCAGCAGCCCGGATGGGGGGGCGGAGACCCAGTACTTC. Translating it yields CASSPDGGAETQYF.

The chain recombines TRBV7-2 with TRBJ1-1, with D possibly being TRBD1 (6 bases). CDR3 length: 16 amino acids. CDR1 is SGHTA and CDR2 is FQGNSA in the germline V gene. Trimming cost V 3 bases and J 0 bases, with 14 bases left between them. The CDR3 protein is CASSFPQGTLNTEAFF. In DNA form, the CDR3 reads TGTGCCAGCAGCTTCCCACAGGGAACATTGAACACTGAAGCTTTCTTT.

To note about this clone: A junction end diverges from the germline sequence, so it may reflect a read error. V usage is TRBV6-5 and J usage is TRBJ2-6, with TRBD1 as a possible D gene (5 bases). The germline CDR1 and CDR2 sequences are MNHEY and SVGAGI. CDR3 size: 13 residues. The DNA of the CDR3 is TGTGCCAGCAGTTACGGTGGGGCCAACGGCCTGACTTTC. Translation: CASSYGGANGLTF.

The chain combines TRBV30 with TRBJ2-1; 7 nucleotides agree with TRBD1. Trimming cost V 1 base and J 3 bases; bases outside gene matches: 6. Germline V gives CDR1 GTSNPN, CDR2 SVGIG (reference sequence). The CDR3 is 15 residues long. The CDR3 sequence: CAWSAQGGYYNEQFF. CDR3 nucleotides: TGTGCCTGGAGTGCCCAAGGGGGCTACTACAATGAGCAGTTCTTC.

The chain carries TRBV19 and TRBJ2-1; D ambiguous. In germline, CDR1 is LNHDA, CDR2 SQIVND (reference sequence). CDR3 length: 11 residues. V lost 6 bases and J 10 bases, leaving 10 bases between the germline ends. CDR3 nucleotides: TGTGCCAGTAGGCCTCGAGGCGAGCAGTTCTTC. The encoded protein is CASRPRGEQFF.

This clone was seen a few times. V gene TRBV5-4 combines with J gene TRBJ1-6, with D possibly being TRBD1 (5 bases). CDR1 and CDR2 from the germline V gene are SGHNT and YYREEE (reference sequence). CDR3 length: 15 amino acids. Deletions cut 5 bases from V and 7 bases from J, with 16 bases between. In DNA, the CDR3 is TGTGCCAGCAGTTTGTCGGGGGGAAAAAATTCACCCCTCCACTTT. Translating it yields CASSLSGGKNSPLHF. The variable domain in full, completed from reference TRBV5-4 and TRBJ1-6, reads ETGVTQSPTHLIKTRGQQVTLRCSSQSGHNTVSWYQQALGQGPQFIFQYYREEENGRGNFPPRFSGLQFPNYSSELNVNALELDDSALYLCASSLSGGKNSPLHFGNGTRLTVT.

This clone came up once. This chain joins TRBV6-6 and TRBJ2-5, with 7 bases matching TRBD2. The V segment lost 2 bases and the J segment 5 bases; nucleotides outside the gene matches: 8. The CDR3 contains 15 residues. Per the germline V gene, CDR1 is MNHNY and CDR2 is SVGAGI (reference sequence). The CDR3 DNA sequence: TGTGCCAGCAGTTACCCGGGGACTAATAGGGAGACCCAGTACTTC. Translated, it gives CASSYPGTNRETQYF.

The chain couples TRBV18 to TRBJ2-7; tentative D call: TRBD1 (5 bases). From germline, CDR1 is KGHSH and CDR2 LQKENI. This CDR3 spans 17 amino acids. V was shortened by 2 bases and J by 2 bases, with 19 bases between the two germline ends. The CDR3 DNA reads TGTGCCAGCTCACCAATCGGTGCAGGGTCCTTCCCCTACGAGCAGTACTTC. Amino acid sequence: CASSPIGAGSFPYEQYF.

The chain combines TRBV7-9 with TRBJ2-5, with TRBD2 matching 12 bases. The CDR3 covers 16 residues. With V trimmed by 3 bases and J by 3 bases, 5 bases remained unmatched. The germline CDR1 and CDR2 sequences are SEHNR and FQNEAQ (reference sequence). CDR3 coding DNA: TGTGCCAGCAGCTTTCCGGGACTAGCGGGCAAAGAGACCCAGTACTTC. As protein: CASSFPGLAGKETQYF.

The CDR3 bases are TGTGCCAGTAGTATCGGACAGTCCTATAATTCACCCCTCCACTTT. It translates to CASSIGQSYNSPLHF. The V gene is TRBV19, the J gene TRBJ1-6; TRBD1 is a possible D gene (6 bases). Germline V CDR1 and CDR2: LNHDA, SQIVND (reference sequence). Trimming stripped 3 bases from V and 1 base from J, with 7 bases between. The CDR3 covers 15 residues. Variable domain in full (rest from reference TRBV19 and TRBJ1-6): DGGITQSPKYLFRKEGQNVTLSCEQNLNHDAMYWYRQDPGQGLRLIYYSQIVNDFQKGDIAEGYSVSREKKESFPLTVTSAQKNPTAFYLCASSIGQSYNSPLHFGNGTRLTVT.

A note on this clone: A read error may account for a junction end that differs from germline. V usage is TRBV7-9 and J usage is TRBJ1-1, with D possibly being TRBD1 (6 bases). The germline gives CDR1 SEHNR, CDR2 FQNEAQ (reference sequence). The CDR3 loop spans 16 amino acids. The CDR3 is CSSSPSGGPGNTEAFF. CDR3 in DNA: TGTTCCAGCAGCCCGTCCGGGGGGCCGGGGAACACTGAAGCTTTCTTT.

There are a few counts of this clone. V usage is TRBV19 and J usage is TRBJ1-5; 11 positions match TRBD1. CDR1 and CDR2 from the germline V gene are LNHDA and SQIVND (reference sequence). Trimming cost V 7 bases and J 2 bases; bases outside gene matches: 4. The CDR3 consists of 15 residues. The CDR3 loop reads CASMGGQGGNQPQHF. CDR3 sequence (DNA): TGTGCCAGTATGGGGGGACAGGGGGGCAATCAGCCCCAGCATTTT.

J is TRBJ1-2 and V is TRBV19; 7 bases agree with TRBD1. The V segment lost 6 bases and the J segment 1 base; nucleotides outside the gene matches: 11. Germline-derived CDR1 and CDR2 are LNHDA and SQIVND (reference sequence). This CDR3 spans 16 amino acids. The CDR3 region is CASSDRVRGVNYGYTF. Here the CDR3 DNA reads TGTGCCAGTAGCGACAGGGTGAGAGGGGTTAACTATGGCTACACCTTC.

The genes are TRBV18 and TRBJ2-2; D is undetermined. The V end was cut by 2 bases, the J end by 4 bases, with 8 bases between. Germline CDR1 is KGHSH and CDR2 is LQKENI. CDR3 length: 14 residues. In DNA, the CDR3 is TGTGCCAGCTCACCAACGGAGTCCACCGGGGAGCTGTTTTTT. Protein: CASSPTESTGELFF.

V gene TRBV6-1 combines with J gene TRBJ1-6; no firm D call. Germline CDR1 and CDR2: MNHNS and SASEGT. There are 12 residues in the CDR3. The germline V and J ends were trimmed by 8 bases and 10 bases, with 12 bases remaining between them. CDR3 residues: CASHLVRSPLHF. CDR3 bases: TGTGCCAGCCACTTGGTCCGGTCACCCCTCCACTTT.

This clone has just a few counts. This chain connects TRBV27 to TRBJ1-6, with TRBD1 as a possible D gene (5 bases). CDR1 is MNHEY and CDR2 is SMNVEV in the germline V gene (reference sequence). CDR3 size: 16 residues. V gave up 4 bases and J gave up 0 bases, with 10 bases separating them. CDR3 amino acids: CASSYRQSSYNSPLHF. The CDR3 DNA sequence: TGTGCCAGCAGTTACAGGCAGAGCTCCTATAATTCACCCCTCCACTTT.

The CDR3: CASKFSGLANYGYTF. The CDR3, as DNA: TGTGCCAGCAAGTTTTCAGGGTTAGCTAACTATGGCTACACCTTC. The chain joins TRBV2 to TRBJ1-2, with a possible D match to TRBD1 (5 bases). V was cut by 7 bases and J by 0 bases, with 15 bases left in between. Germline CDR1 SNHLY, CDR2 FYNNEI. This CDR3 has 15 residues.

This sequence joins TRBV6-5 and TRBJ2-2; 8 bases agree with TRBD1. Germline V gene lookup returns CDR1 MNHEY and CDR2 SVGAGI. This CDR3 has 14 residues. V lost 6 bases to trimming and J lost 6 bases; unmatched junction nucleotides: 6. This CDR3 reads CASSLDRGPGELFF. DNA of the CDR3: TGTGCCAGCAGCCTCGACAGGGGACCCGGGGAGCTGTTTTTT.

Notes on this clone: The junction does not match germline at one end; this may be a read error. The chain is built from TRBV23-1 and TRBJ2-4; D is unresolved. TRBV23-1 is placed among ORFs of uncertain function. The CDR3 length is 12 residues. DNA for the CDR3: TGCGCCATCCCCCCAGGCCGAAACAGTCAGTACTTC. Encoded protein: CAIPPGRNSQYF.

This chain uses TRBV18 with TRBJ2-3; 10 nucleotides agree with TRBD2. The CDR3 length is 16 residues. Germline V gene lookup returns CDR1 KGHSH and CDR2 LQKENI. Trimming removed 3 bases from V and 6 bases from J; junction bases left unmatched: 9. The CDR3 sequence is CASSPQSGGAGDTQYF. CDR3 coding DNA: TGTGCCAGCTCACCCCAGAGCGGGGGGGCCGGCGATACGCAGTATTTT.

In this sample, this clone turned up once. The chain uses TRBV5-4 and TRBJ2-2, with 7 positions matching TRBD1. This CDR3 has 14 residues. V lost 1 base and J lost 8; bases outside the gene matches: 5. CDR1 SGHNT and CDR2 YYREEE come from the germline V gene (reference sequence). CDR3 protein: CASSLTGEIGELFF. In DNA form, the CDR3 reads TGTGCCAGCAGCTTGACAGGGGAGATTGGGGAGCTGTTTTTT.

This clone was seen a few times. Other DNA variants within this sample encode the same CDR3. The chain couples TRBV5-5 to TRBJ2-7, with 9 bases lining up with TRBD1. Germline loops: CDR1 SGHKS, CDR2 YYEKEE (reference sequence). This CDR3 comprises 14 residues. The J segment lost 5 bases and the V segment lost 4 bases, leaving 7 bases of the junction unmatched. In nucleotides, the CDR3 is TGTGCCAGCAGCCAATGGACAGGGGTTAACGAGCAGTACTTC. Translating gives CASSQWTGVNEQYF.

The rearrangement uses TRBV14 and TRBJ1-1; D is unresolved. Germline CDR1 and CDR2: SGHDN and FVKESK. Deletions cut 0 bases from V and 0 bases from J, with 5 bases between. CDR3 length equals 14 residues. The CDR3 DNA reads TGTGCCAGCAGCCAAGAGAGGCTGAACACTGAAGCTTTCTTT. Amino acids: CASSQERLNTEAFF. Full variable domain (missing parts from reference TRBV14 and TRBJ1-1): EAGVTQFPSHSVIEKGQTVTLRCDPISGHDNLYWYRRVMGKEIKFLLHFVKESKQDESGMPNNRFLAERTGGTYSTLKVQPAELEDSGVYFCASSQERLNTEAFFGQGTRLTVV.